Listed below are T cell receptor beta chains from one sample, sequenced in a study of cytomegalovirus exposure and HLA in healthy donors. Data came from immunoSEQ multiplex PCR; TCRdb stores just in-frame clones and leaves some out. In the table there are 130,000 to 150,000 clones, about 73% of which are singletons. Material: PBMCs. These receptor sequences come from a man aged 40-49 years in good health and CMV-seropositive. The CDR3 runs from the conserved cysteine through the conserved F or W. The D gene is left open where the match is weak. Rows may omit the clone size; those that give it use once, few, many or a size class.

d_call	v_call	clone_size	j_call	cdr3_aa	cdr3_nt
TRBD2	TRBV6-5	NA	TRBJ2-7	CASSSRDYIYEQYF	TGTGCCAGCAGTTCCCGGGACTATATCTACGAGCAGTACTTC
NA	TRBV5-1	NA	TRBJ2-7	CASSLGQDFYEQYF	TGCGCCAGCAGCTTGGGGCAGGATTTCTACGAGCAGTACTTC
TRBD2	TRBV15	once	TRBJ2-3	CATSTLAVGADTQYF	TGTGCCACCAGCACACTAGCGGTTGGGGCAGATACGCAGTATTTT
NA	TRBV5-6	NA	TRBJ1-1	CASSFSGLGPSKAFF	TGTGCCAGCAGCTTCTCGGGACTAGGACCTTCGAAAGCTTTCTTT
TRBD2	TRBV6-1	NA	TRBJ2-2	CASRAQAGSGELFF	TGTGCCAGCAGAGCTCAAGCGGGATCCGGGGAGCTGTTTTTT
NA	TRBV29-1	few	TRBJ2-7	CSVEVSDSYEQYF	TGCAGCGTTGAAGTCTCAGACTCCTACGAGCAGTACTTC
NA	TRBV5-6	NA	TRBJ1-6	CASTVNNSPLHF	TGTGCCAGCACCGTAAATAATTCACCCCTCCACTTT
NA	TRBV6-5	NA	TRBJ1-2	CASSRTGYMEGYTF	TGTGCCAGCAGCCGGACGGGGTATATGGAAGGCTACACCTTC
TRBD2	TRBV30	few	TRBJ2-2	CAWRPGPTGGRELFF	TGTGCCTGGAGACCGGGCCCCACGGGAGGCAGGGAGCTGTTTTTT
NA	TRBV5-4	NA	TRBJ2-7	CASSDSGSYEQYF	TGTGCCAGCTCGGATTCGGGCTCCTACGAGCAGTACTTC
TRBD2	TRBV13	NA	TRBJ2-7	CASSSTSENYEQYF	TGTGCCAGCAGCTCTACTAGCGAGAACTACGAGCAGTACTTC
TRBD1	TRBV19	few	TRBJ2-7	CATPGGRWYF	TGTGCCACCCCAGGGGGACGCTGGTACTTC
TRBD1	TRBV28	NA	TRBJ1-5	CASSLLGVQGAQPQHF	TGTGCCAGCAGTTTATTAGGCGTACAGGGGGCTCAGCCCCAGCATTTT
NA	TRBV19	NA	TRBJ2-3	CASSMWRATDTQYF	TGTGCCAGTAGTATGTGGCGGGCCACAGATACGCAGTATTTT
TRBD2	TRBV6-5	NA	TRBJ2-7	CASSYSTSGNSYEQYF	TGTGCCAGCAGTTACTCGACTAGCGGGAACTCCTACGAGCAGTACTTC
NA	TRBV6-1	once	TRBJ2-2	CASSAITANTGELFF	TGTGCCAGCAGTGCTATTACAGCGAACACCGGGGAGCTGTTTTTT
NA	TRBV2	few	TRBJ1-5	CASSPRGGGAGQPQHF	TGTGCCAGCAGTCCAAGAGGGGGGGGCGCCGGACAGCCCCAGCATTTT
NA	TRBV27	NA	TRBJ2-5	CASSDRGETQYF	TGTGCCAGCAGTGATCGGGGAGAGACCCAGTACTTC
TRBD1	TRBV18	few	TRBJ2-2	CASSPGTGGMNTGELFF	TGTGCCAGCTCACCCGGGACAGGGGGTATGAACACCGGGGAGCTGTTTTTT
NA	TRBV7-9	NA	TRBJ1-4	CSSSPGSEKLFF	TGTTCCAGCAGCCCCGGGTCAGAAAAACTGTTTTTT
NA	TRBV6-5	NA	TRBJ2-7	CASSYSDFSYEQYF	TGTGCCAGCAGTTACTCGGACTTCTCCTACGAGCAGTACTTC
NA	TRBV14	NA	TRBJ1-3	CASSFGTLGDTIYF	TGTGCCAGCAGCTTCGGGACACTCGGAGACACCATATATTTT
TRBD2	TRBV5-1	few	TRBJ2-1	CASSTSGSSSYNEQFF	TGCGCCAGCAGTACTAGCGGGTCAAGCTCCTACAATGAGCAGTTCTTC
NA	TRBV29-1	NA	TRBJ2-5	CSTGQRGETQYF	TGCAGCACTGGACAGAGGGGGGAGACCCAGTACTTC
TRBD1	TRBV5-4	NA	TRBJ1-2	CASSGGTTGGDYGYTF	TGTGCCAGCAGCGGAGGGACAACAGGGGGCGACTATGGCTACACCTTC
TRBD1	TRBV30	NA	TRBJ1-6	CAWRVTTGAANSPLHF	TGTGCCTGGAGGGTAACGACAGGGGCCGCCAATTCACCCCTCCACTTT
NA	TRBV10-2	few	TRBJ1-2	CASSEFGGYTF	TGCGCCAGCAGTGAGTTCGGTGGCTACACCTTC
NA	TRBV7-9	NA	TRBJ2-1	CASSLESRYEQFF	TGTGCCAGCAGCTTAGAATCTAGATATGAGCAGTTCTTC
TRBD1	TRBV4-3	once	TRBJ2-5	CASSQDRDVRETQYF	TGCGCCAGCAGCCAGGACAGGGACGTCCGGGAGACCCAGTACTTC
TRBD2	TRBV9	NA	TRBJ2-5	CASGDLGTRQETQYF	TGTGCCAGCGGGGACCTAGGGACTAGACAAGAGACCCAGTACTTC
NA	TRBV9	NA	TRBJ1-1	CASSVGNMNTEAFF	TGTGCCAGCAGCGTAGGAAACATGAACACTGAAGCTTTCTTT